This T cell receptor (beta chain) derives from a study of cytomegalovirus exposure and HLA in healthy donors (dated by TCRdb to 2015 to 2018). With respect to the entire study: An earlier analysis of fewer than 750 of the donors reported 250 to 300 Gb of sequence data and 117 million unique TCR beta sequences obtained from about 179 million T cells. An early release covering roughly 580 HLA-typed donors comprised about 320 gigabases of sequencing data and roughly 85 million unique TCR sequences. Of the 300 to 500 genotyped donors, 75% to 85% were placed in the genetic ancestry cluster associated with self-reported Caucasian donors. The study aimed to test whether cataloging public T cell receptors could reveal signatures of past pathogen exposure. Using immunosequencing, the study profiled T cell repertoires from 666 subjects and related those repertoires to cytomegalovirus serostatus. Along with the roughly 670-subject first cohort, a separate validation cohort of around 120 different subjects was used. The study combined high-throughput TCR immunosequencing, statistical association of individual TCRs with disease status, and machine learning to predict cytomegalovirus infection status. A later analysis re-examined previously published TCR beta repertoires from around 670 donors and added high-resolution HLA genotyping to investigate patterns of TCR occurrence. Rather than using new phenotypic data, the later analysis identified candidate immune exposures from TCR beta sequences and from how often those sequences occurred across donors. In an earlier analysis of roughly 600 of the donors, high-throughput TCR beta sequencing was used to judge whether each TCR beta V gene segment behaved as functional or pseudogenic. Donor age, sex, ethnicity and CMV serostatus were compiled together with the repertoire data. In a later genetic analysis, genome-wide SNP genotypes for about three fifths of the roughly 670 donors were used, and that subset was treated as a discovery cohort. Every discovery cohort repertoire had been produced on one sequencing platform. HLA typing covered class I and class II loci at four-digit resolution. Typing coverage differed by locus: A, B, C, DRB1 and DQB1 were typed in about 620-630 donors, DQA1 in 522, DPA1 in 600 to 610, and DPB1 in just under 490. Several DR-DQ haplotypes were treated as single units for association and clustering because of strong linkage in the cohort. Among 398 genotyped donors of the cohort, an average of approximately 240,000 unique TCR beta nucleotide sequences was sequenced per donor, of which about 18% were non-productive. Overall study results and their limits: A further reported finding was that TCR beta sequences accurately predicted the HLA-A and HLA-B alleles for most subjects in the first cohort. Most TCR sequences were observed very rarely across donors, whereas some public TCRs were present in many individuals. In vitro tests confirmed that three of the cytomegalovirus-associated TCR beta chains recognize cytomegalovirus antigens. In a later analysis, around 17,000 TCR beta sequences were associated with specific HLA alleles at a false discovery rate of 0.05. The sequencing pipeline was judged likely to have produced a cluster of highly shared sequence variants as a technical artifact. Because some donors lacked HLA typing at each locus, the association tests relied only on the typed subset. Strong co-occurrence of HLA alleles, especially DR and DQ, made assigning TCR associations to individual alleles difficult. Immune exposure information for the cohort was limited to CMV serostatus. In a later analysis, HLA-associated TCR beta chains showed more clonal expansion and lower generation probabilities than non-associated chains that were equally common. Approximately 18 rarely observed V segments, including chromosome 9 orphons, were excluded from the earlier analysis of some 590 of the donors because counts were too low. Linkage disequilibrium might explain the correlated functional status among segregating V segments, but an unknown experimental factor could not be ruled out. In the study, some 180 TCR beta chains were listed as associated with cytomegalovirus. Compared with the approximately 600-donor mean, donors in an Asian-associated ancestry cluster had fewer N-insertions in productive TCRs, according to a later genetic analysis. Some IMGT-functional V segments, including TRBV6-2 and TRBV6-3, could not be distinguished by the 87-base-pair reads and were therefore excluded. It was suggested by the authors that the approach could potentially be generalized to other disease states and immunological phenotypes. According to a later analysis, parvovirus B19, influenza, CMV and Epstein-Barr virus appeared linked to several top co-occurrence clusters. Presence/absence analyses assumed roughly uniform sequencing depth across donors, an assumption that may not hold. The classifier was reported to diagnose cytomegalovirus status with high specificity and sensitivity in both the original cohort and the validation cohort. The cohort was sequenced for TCR beta chains only, and without alpha or paired-chain data the features that could be detected were limited. In a later analysis, the rate of TCR association differed among HLA loci, with DRB1 alleles having the most associated TCRs and HLA-C alleles having the fewest. A later analysis found that most CMV-associated TCR beta chains appeared HLA-restricted, with HLA associations seemingly driven largely by CMV exposure. A later genetic analysis associated a missense DCLRE1C variant with V-gene and J-gene trimming of TCR beta chains, and an independent cohort replicated the association. In an earlier analysis of some 540 of the donors, most TCR beta V segments appeared in productive rearrangements about 87% or about 30% of the time, broadly matching IMGT annotations.

The CDR3 runs 13 residues from the cysteine to the phenylalanine. Solely the CDR3 DNA is kept, with 39 bases framed from the first base. V is reduced by 8 bases and J by 1 base, leaving a spacing of 11 bases between them. Taken from the germline V gene, the CDR1 and CDR2 loops are SGHAT and FQNNGV. Worth noting for this clone: No antigen is known for it. No base qualities exist here, and no much larger clone lies one base off it.

The cohort comprised fewer than 700 healthy bone marrow donors. At the time of sampling, every cohort member was nominally healthy, though immune exposures that went unrecorded were likely present. The donor was CMV seropositive and was included in the group of approximately 310 seropositive cohort members. A peripheral blood sample was collected from each donor, and TCR beta sequencing was performed on peripheral blood mononuclear cells. Genomic DNA was extracted from the blood cell samples with the Qiagen DNeasy Blood Extraction Kit. Library preparation was by the immunoSEQ multiplex PCR assay. For the multiplex PCR, a mixture combining 60 forward primers for TCR Vbeta segments and 13 reverse primers for TCR Jbeta segments was used. The CDR3 region of rearranged TCR beta genes was amplified from genomic DNA by a multiplex PCR assay. On the Illumina HiSeq System, the amplified TCR beta libraries were sequenced as 87-base-pair reads. The authors processed their data as follows. A later analysis tallied roughly 76 million unique TCR beta chains across the roughly 610 repertoires, and some 10 million of those chains were shared by two or more donors. Raw reads were error-corrected and collapsed into unique sequences by a nearest-neighbor algorithm in which closely related sequences were merged to remove PCR and sequencing errors. V, D and J gene segments were assigned by aligning CDR3 sequences to IMGT reference sequences. Each retained sequence needed at least a six-nucleotide match to both a V gene segment and a J gene segment. Rearrangements were called productive when the CDR3 lacked stop codons and stayed in frame with V and J; all others were non-productive. Following IMGT convention, CDR3 was defined as the stretch from the second conserved V-encoded cysteine to the conserved J-encoded phenylalanine. The earlier analysis of about 500 of the donors excluded sequences that lacked an unambiguous match to a single V gene segment. An earlier analysis of just under 600 of the donors called V segments functional above 56.7% productive rearrangements and segregating when the between-donor standard deviation exceeded 5%. A statistical classification framework was built for diagnosing cytomegalovirus status from the catalog of TCR beta chain sequences. A later analysis assigned V and J genes by comparing TCR nucleotide sequences with IMGT/GENE-DB human TR gene sequences. A later analysis assigned CDR3 sequences and most-parsimonious VDJ recombination scenarios with the TCRdist pipeline. A later analysis defined each TCR beta chain by its CDR3 amino acid sequence plus V-gene family, and excluded reads lacking a unique V-gene family. A later analysis removed 592 highly shared, low-generation-probability nucleotide sequences to deal with suspected cross-contamination and a sequencing artifact. In a later analysis, a clonal expansion index was calculated for each public chain from normalized within-repertoire ranks of inferred template counts. In a later analysis, generation probabilities were computed with a VDJ recombination model fitted to out-of-frame rearrangements, and the resulting probabilities were checked against IGoR. Hypergeometric tests were used in a later analysis to score TCR-TCR, TCR-HLA and TCR-CMV co-occurrence, with a repertoire-size bias correction applied to the TCR pairs. A later analysis estimated false discovery rates by permuting HLA or CMV assignments 20 times. In a later analysis, co-occurring TCRs were grouped using DBSCAN, with TCRdist sequence similarity added in when clustering inside HLA-allele-positive subsets. Repertoires with fewer than 30,000 or more than 120,000 public chains, plus five repertoires with anomalous nucleotide sharing, were excluded from co-occurrence clustering. Here the immuneACCESS table is served through TCRdb, limited to in-frame sequences with V and J called. Missing clones are a known gap in these copies; in checked studies unresolved V genes cover under half, and the rest lacks a known reason. That table is the source of V, J and clone size, and D and trimming were worked out from the DNA. The sample contains fewer than 200,000 clones, about 79% of them found a single time. Approximately 1.2% of the sample is in the top ten clones.

Sample: PBMCs. The receptor comes from a girl aged 2-15 years in good health and CMV-seropositive. The chain is encoded by TRBV11-2 joined to TRBJ1-1; no D segment can be confidently identified. CDR3 protein: CASSEQRNTEAFF. The DNA sequence is given as TGTGCCAGCTCGGAACAGAGGAACACTGAAGCTTTCTTT. The full variable domain, with segments outside the CDR3 supplied by the reference TRBV11-2 and TRBJ1-1 proteins, appears as EAGVAQSPRYKIIEKRQSVAFWCNPISGHATLYWYQQILGQGPKLLIQFQNNGVVDDSQLPKDRFSAERLKGVDSTLKIQPAKLEDSAVYLCASSEQRNTEAFFGQGTRLTVV.